This T cell receptor beta chain was captured in a study of T cell responses to AZD1222 COVID-19 vaccine. The table came from immunoSEQ multiplex PCR; TCRdb's copy has only in-frame clones and leaves some out. The sample has about 140,000 clones; about 88% are singletons. The sequencing used peripheral blood, collected 28 days after the second AZD1222 dose. The sequence derives from an adult who received the AZD1222 COVID-19 vaccine.

In DNA form, the CDR3 reads TGTGCCAGCAGCCCATACAGGGGGCTGGGTGAGCAGTTCTTC. It encodes CASSPYRGLGEQFF. This sequence joins TRBV7-2 and TRBJ2-1; the match to TRBD1 covers 9 bases. The V gene's germline CDR1 is SGHTA and CDR2 FQGNSA. The V and J ends lost 5 bases and 9 bases, in that order; junction bases with no gene match: 8. The CDR3 totals 14 residues.